This T cell receptor beta chain originates from a study of CD8 T cells in Susac syndrome. Random hexamers were used to reverse transcribe an amount of about 0.45 to 1 ug RNA. MiXCR, run by TCRdb on the immunoSEQ multiplex PCR reads, gives a single entry per CDR3 protein. Among 150,000 to 190,000 distinct CDR3 sequences listed, approximately 95% were seen once. TEMRA cells were FACS-enriched, and CD8+ and CD4+ T cells were isolated negatively. The sequence came from a human donor with Susac syndrome. The material sequenced was CD4+ T cells from PBMCs.

The CDR3 spells CAGHRGTLNGGRETQYF. CDR3 nucleotide sequence: TGTGCCGGCCACCGTGGTACTCTGAATGGGGGGCGGGAGACCCAGTACTTC. This chain joins TRBV27 and TRBJ2-5; D is perhaps TRBD1 or TRBD2 (6 bases each). CDR1 is MNHEY and CDR2 is SMNVEV in the germline V gene (reference sequence). V lost 11 bases and J lost 5, with 30 bases in between. The CDR3 consists of 17 residues.